This T cell receptor beta chain appears in the sequencing data of a study of glioma-infiltrating T cells after dendritic cell vaccination. Study results and caveats: The cohort had few patients with full blood and tumor sets.

Here immunoSEQ multiplex PCR was the method, and the copy in TCRdb shows in-frame clones only, minus some. The table shows about 46,000 clones, with 89% occurring only once. Details on this clone: Its antigen is undetermined.

As for time point: after dendritic cell vaccination, including at tumor progression/relapse. The clonotype originates from a human donor with glioblastoma. Specimen: blood, collected after dendritic cell vaccination.

The CDR3 bases are TGTGCCAGTAGCATTAGCGGGAACTCCTACAATGAGCAGTTCTTC. Protein: CASSISGNSYNEQFF. V is TRBV19 and J is TRBJ2-1, with TRBD2 identical over 8 bases. Germline trimming cut 6 bases from V and 0 bases from J; bases unmatched to any gene: 4. CDR1 LNHDA and CDR2 SQIVND come from the germline V gene (reference sequence). This CDR3 contains 15 residues.